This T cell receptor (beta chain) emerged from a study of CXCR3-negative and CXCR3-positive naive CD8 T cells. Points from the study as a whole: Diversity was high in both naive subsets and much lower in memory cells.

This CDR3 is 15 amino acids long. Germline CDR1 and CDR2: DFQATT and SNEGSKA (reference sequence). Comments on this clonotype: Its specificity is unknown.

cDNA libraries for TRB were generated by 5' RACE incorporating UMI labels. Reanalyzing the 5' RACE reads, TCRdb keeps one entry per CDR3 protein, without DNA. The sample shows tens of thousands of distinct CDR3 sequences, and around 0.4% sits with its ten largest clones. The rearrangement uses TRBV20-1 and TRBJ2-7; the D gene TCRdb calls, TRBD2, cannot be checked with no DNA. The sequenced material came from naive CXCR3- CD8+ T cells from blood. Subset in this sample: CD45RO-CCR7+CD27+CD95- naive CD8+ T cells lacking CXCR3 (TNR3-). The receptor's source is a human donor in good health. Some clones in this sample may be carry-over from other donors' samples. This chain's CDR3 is CSARATGPPRYEQYF.